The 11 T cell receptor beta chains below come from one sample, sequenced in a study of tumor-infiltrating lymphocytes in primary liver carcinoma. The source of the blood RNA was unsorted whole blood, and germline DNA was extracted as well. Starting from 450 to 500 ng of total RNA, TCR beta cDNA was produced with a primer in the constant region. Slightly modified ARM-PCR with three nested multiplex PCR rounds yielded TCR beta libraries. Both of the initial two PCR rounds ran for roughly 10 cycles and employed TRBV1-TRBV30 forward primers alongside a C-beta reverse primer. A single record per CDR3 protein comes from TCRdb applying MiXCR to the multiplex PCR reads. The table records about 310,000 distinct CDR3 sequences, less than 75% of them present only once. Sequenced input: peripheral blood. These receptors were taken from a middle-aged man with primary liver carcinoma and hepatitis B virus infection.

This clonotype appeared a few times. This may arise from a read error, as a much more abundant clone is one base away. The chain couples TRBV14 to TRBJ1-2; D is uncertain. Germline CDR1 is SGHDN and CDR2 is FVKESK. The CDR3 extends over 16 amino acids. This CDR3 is CASGQVNPPWENGYTF. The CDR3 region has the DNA TGTGCCAGCGGCCAAGTTAACCCCCCGTGGGAAAATGGCTACACCTTC.

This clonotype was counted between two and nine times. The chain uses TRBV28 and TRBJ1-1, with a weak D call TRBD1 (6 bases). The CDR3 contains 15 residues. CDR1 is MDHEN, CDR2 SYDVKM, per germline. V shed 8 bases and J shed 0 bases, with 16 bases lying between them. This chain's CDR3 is CASAPPQGMNTEAFF. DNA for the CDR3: TGTGCCAGCGCCCCCCCACAGGGTATGAACACTGAAGCTTTCTTT.

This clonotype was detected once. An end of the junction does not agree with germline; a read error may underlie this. The CDR3 spells CASSLMEALQFF. The CDR3, as DNA: TGTGCTAGCAGCTTAATGGAGGCACTGCAGTTCTTC. The chain joins TRBV11-2 to TRBJ2-1, with TRBD2 as a possible D gene (5 bases). The CDR3 sequence is 12 residues long. Germline loops: CDR1 SGHAT, CDR2 FQNNGV.

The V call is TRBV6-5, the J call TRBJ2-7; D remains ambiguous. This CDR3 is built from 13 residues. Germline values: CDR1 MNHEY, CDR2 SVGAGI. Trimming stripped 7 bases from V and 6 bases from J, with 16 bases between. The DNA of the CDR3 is TGTGCCAGCACTCGTGGACGGTTTTTCGAGCAGTACTTC. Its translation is CASTRGRFFEQYF.

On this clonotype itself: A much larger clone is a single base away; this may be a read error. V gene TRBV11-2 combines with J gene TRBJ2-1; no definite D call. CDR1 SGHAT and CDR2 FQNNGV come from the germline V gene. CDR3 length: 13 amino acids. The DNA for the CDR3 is TGTGCCAGCAGCTTAGTTAGTGCTGATGAGCTGTTCTTC. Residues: CASSLVSADELFF. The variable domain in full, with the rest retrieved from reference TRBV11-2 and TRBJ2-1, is EAGVAQSPRYKIIEKRQSVAFWCNPISGHATLYWYQQILGQGPKLLIQFQNNGVVDDSQLPKDRFSAERLKGVDSTLKIQPAKLEDSAVYLCASSLVSADELFFGPGTRLTVL.

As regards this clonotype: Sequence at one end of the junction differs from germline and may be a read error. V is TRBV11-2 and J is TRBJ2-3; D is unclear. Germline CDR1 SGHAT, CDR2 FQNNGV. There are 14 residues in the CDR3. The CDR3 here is CASNLAGFADTQYF. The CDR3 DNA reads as TGTGCCAGCAACTTAGCTGGGTTCGCAGATACACAGTATTTT.

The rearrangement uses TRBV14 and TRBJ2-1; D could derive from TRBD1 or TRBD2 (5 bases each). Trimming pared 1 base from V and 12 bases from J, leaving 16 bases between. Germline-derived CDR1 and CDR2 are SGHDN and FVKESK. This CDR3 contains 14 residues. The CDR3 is CASSQGRTSRGQFF. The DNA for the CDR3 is TGTGCCAGCAGCCAAGGAAGGACGTCGAGGGGGCAGTTCTTC.

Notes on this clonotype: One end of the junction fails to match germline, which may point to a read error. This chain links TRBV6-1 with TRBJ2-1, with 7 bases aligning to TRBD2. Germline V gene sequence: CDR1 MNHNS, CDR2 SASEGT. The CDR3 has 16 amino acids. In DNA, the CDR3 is TGTGCCAGCAGTGAGCGTTTAGCGGGCTCCTACAATGAGCATTTTTTC. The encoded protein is CASSERLAGSYNEHFF.

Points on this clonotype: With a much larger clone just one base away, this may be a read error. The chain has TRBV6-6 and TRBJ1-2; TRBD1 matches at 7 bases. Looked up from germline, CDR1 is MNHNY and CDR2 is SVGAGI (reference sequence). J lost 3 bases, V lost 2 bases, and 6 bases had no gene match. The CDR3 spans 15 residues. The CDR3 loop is CASSYPEGAYYGYTF. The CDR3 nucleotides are TGTGCCAGCAGTTACCCGGAGGGGGCCTACTATGGCTACACCTTC.

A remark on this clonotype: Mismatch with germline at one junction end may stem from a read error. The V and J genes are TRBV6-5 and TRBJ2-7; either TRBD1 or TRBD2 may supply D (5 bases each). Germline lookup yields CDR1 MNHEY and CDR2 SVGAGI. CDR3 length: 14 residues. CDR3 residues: CASSSIGTTYEQYF. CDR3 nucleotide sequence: TGTGCCAGCAGTAGTATCGGGACGACATACGAGCAATACTTC.

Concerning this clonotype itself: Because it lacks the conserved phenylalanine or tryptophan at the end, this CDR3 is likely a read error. CDR3 in DNA: TGTACCAGCAGCTTCTCGGGAGTGTCCTACAATGAGCAGTTCTTA. Translating it yields CTSSFSGVSYNEQFL. The J gene is TRBJ2-1, the V gene TRBV5-4, with a possible D match to TRBD2 (6 bases). The CDR3 is 15 residues long. In germline, CDR1 is SGHNT, CDR2 YYREEE (reference sequence).